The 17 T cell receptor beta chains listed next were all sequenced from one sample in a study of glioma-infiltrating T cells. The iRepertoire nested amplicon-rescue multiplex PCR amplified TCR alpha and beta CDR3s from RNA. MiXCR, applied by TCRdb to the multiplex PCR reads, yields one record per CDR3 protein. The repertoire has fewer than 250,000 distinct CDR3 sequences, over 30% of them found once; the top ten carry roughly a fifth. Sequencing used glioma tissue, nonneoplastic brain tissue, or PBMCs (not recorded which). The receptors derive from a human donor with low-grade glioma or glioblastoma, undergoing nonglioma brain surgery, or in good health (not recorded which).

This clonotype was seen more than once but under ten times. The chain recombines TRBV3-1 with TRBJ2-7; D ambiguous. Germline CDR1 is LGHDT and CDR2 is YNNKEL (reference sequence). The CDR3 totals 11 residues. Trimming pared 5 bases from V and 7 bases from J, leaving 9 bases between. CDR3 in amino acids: CASSSGSEQYF. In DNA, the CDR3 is TGTGCCAGCAGCTCGGGTAGTGAGCAGTACTTC.

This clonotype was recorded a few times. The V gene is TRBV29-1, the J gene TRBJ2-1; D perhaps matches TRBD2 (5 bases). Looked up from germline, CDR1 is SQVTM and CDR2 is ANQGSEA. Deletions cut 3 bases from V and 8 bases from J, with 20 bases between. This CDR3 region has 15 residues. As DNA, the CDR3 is TGCAGCGTTGAGTTTGAGGGCTTAGTTTGGGATGAGCAGTTCTTC. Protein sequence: CSVEFEGLVWDEQFF.

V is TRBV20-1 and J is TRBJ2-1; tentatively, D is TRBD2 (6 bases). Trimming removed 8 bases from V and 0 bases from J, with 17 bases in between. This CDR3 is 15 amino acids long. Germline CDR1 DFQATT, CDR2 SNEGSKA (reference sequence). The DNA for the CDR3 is TGCAGTTCTTGGGACTCCTTCAGCTCCTACAATGAGCAGTTCTTC. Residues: CSSWDSFSSYNEQFF.

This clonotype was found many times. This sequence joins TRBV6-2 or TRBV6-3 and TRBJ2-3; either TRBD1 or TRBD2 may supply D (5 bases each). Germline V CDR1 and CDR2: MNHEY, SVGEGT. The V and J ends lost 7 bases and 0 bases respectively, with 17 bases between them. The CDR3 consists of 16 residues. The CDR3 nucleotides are TGTGCCAGCATTCCGTTTTGGGGGAGCAGCACAGATACGCAGTATTTT. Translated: CASIPFWGSSTDTQYF.

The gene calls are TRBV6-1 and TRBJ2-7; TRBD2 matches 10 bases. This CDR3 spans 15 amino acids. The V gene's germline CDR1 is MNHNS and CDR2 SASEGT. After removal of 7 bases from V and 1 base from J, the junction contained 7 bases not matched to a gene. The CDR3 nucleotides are TGTGCCAGCAAACCCTGGACTAGCGGTTCCTACGAGCAGTACTTC. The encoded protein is CASKPWTSGSYEQYF.

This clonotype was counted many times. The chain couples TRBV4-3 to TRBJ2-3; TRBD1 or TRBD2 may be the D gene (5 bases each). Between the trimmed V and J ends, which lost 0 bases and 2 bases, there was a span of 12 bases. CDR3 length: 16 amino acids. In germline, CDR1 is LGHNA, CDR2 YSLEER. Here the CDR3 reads CASSQEEGLNTDTQYF. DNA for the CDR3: TGCGCCAGCAGCCAAGAAGAGGGGCTTAACACAGATACGCAGTATTTT.

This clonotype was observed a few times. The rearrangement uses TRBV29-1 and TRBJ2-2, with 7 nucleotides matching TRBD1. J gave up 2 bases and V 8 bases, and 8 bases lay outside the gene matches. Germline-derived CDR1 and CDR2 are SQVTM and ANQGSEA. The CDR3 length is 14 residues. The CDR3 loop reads CSSRTGVNTGELFF. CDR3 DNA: TGCAGCTCAAGAACAGGGGTTAACACCGGGGAGCTGTTTTTT.

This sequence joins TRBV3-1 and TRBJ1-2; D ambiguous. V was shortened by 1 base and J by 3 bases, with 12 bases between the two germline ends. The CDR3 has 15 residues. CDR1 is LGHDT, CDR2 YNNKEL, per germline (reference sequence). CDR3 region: CASSQGNREHYGYTF. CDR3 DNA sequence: TGTGCCAGCAGCCAAGGTAACCGGGAACACTATGGCTACACCTTC. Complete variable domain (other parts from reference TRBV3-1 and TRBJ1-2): DTAVSQTPKYLVTQMGNDKSIKCEQNLGHDTMYWYKQDSKKFLKIMFSYNNKELIINETVPNRFSPKSPDKAHLNLHINSLELGDSAVYFCASSQGNREHYGYTFGSGTRLTVV.

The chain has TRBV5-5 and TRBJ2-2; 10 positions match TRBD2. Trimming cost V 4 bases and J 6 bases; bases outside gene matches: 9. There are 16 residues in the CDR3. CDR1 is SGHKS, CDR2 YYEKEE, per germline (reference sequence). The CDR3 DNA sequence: TGTGCCAGCAGCATCACTAGCGGGGCGCGAGCCGGGGAGCTGTTTTTT. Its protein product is CASSITSGARAGELFF.

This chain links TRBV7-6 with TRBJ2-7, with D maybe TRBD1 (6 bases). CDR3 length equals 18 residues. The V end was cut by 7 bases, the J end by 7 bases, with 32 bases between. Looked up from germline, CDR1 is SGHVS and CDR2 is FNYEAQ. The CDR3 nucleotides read TGTGCCAGCACCTTTCTTGGACAGCAACTAATACCCCTACGAGAGCAGTACTTC. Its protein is CASTFLGQQLIPLREQYF.

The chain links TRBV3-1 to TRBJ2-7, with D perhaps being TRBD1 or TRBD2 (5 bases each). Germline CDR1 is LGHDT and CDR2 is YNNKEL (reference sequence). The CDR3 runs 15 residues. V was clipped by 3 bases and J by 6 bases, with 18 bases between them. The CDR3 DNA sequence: TGTGCCAGCAGCCAGGCGAGGGGAATTAATGGCGAGCAGTACTTC. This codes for CASSQARGINGEQYF.

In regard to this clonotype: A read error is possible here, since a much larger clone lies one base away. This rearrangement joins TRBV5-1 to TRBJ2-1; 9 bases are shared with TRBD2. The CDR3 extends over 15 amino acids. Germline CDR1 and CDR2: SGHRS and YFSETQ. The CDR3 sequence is CASSTGTSLSNGQFF. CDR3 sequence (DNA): TGCGCCAGCAGTACCGGGACTAGCCTTTCCAATGGGCAGTTCTTC.

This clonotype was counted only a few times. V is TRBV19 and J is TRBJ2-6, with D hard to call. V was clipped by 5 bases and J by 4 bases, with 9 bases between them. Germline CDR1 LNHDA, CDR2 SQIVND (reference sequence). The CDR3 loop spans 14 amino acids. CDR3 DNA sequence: TGTGCCAGTAGTCAGACGGGCGGGGCCAACGTCCTGACTTTC. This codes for CASSQTGGANVLTF. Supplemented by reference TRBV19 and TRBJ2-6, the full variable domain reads DGGITQSPKYLFRKEGQNVTLSCEQNLNHDAMYWYRQDPGQGLRLIYYSQIVNDFQKGDIAEGYSVSREKKESFPLTVTSAQKNPTAFYLCASSQTGGANVLTFGAGSRLTVL.

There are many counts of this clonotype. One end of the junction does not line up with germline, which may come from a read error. The CDR3 bases are TGCGCCAGCAGCTTGGACAGTTACAATGAGCAGTTCTTC. This translates into CASSLDSYNEQFF. The V gene is TRBV5-5, the J gene TRBJ2-1, with a weak D call TRBD1 (6 bases). Germline lookup yields CDR1 SGHKS and CDR2 YYEKEE (reference sequence). The CDR3 loop spans 13 amino acids.

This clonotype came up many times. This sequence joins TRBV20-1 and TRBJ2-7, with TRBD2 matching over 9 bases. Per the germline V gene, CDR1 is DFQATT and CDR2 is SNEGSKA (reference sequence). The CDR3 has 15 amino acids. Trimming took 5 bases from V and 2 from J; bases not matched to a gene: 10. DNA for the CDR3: TGCAGTGCTCAACAACTAGCGGGCGGCACCTACGAGCAGTACTTC. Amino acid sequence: CSAQQLAGGTYEQYF.

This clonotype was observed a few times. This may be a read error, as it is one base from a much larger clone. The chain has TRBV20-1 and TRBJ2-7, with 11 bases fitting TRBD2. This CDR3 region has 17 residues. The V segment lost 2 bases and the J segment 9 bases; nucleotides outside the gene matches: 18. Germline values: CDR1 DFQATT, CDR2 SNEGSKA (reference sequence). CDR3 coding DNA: TGCAGTGCTAGAACTGGGCTAGCGGGAGGTGCATTCGACGGGCAGTACTTC. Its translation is CSARTGLAGGAFDGQYF.

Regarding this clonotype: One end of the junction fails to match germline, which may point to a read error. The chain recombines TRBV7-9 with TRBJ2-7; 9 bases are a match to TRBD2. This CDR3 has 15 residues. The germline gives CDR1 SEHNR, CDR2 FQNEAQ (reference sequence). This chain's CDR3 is CANSITREGGYEQYF. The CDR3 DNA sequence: TGTGCCAACAGCATCACGCGGGAGGGCGGGTACGAGCAGTACTTC. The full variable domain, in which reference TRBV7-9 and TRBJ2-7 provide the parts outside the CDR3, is DTGVSQNPRHKITKRGQNVTFRCDPISEHNRLYWYRQTLGQGPEFLTYFQNEAQLEKSRLLSDRFSAERPKGSFSTLEIQRTEQGDSAMYLCANSITREGGYEQYFGPGTRLTVT.